The entry below describes one TCR beta chain. Antigen specificity is unknown. Donors had nominal health at sampling but likely had unrecorded immune exposures. The sample belongs to a study of cytomegalovirus exposure and HLA in healthy donors. PCR was performed using 60 Vbeta and 13 Jbeta primers. This table comes from immunoSEQ multiplex PCR, and its TCRdb copy is limited to in-frame clones, with some not included. The sample contains more than 100,000 clones, over 50% of which appear only once. General study findings and limits: According to the study, roughly 160 TCR beta chains were cytomegalovirus-associated. Per a later analysis, HLA-associated TCR beta chains showed more clonal expansion than other, equally common TCR beta chains.

Sequenced input: PBMCs. This receptor was taken from a middle-aged woman in good health and CMV-seropositive.

As DNA, the CDR3 is TGTGCCAGCAGTTTCTCAGGACAGGGTAGGGGAAAACTGTTTTTT. It specifies CASSFSGQGRGKLFF. The chain couples TRBV27 to TRBJ1-4; 8 bases fit TRBD1. Germline V gives CDR1 MNHEY, CDR2 SMNVEV (reference sequence). The junction had 10 bases not matched to a gene; V was cut back by 3 bases and J by 10 bases. The CDR3 is made up of 15 amino acids.